This T cell receptor beta chain came from a study of blood T cells in healthy people across ages. Study-level findings and limits: Lack of knowledge of donor CMV status possibly confounded expanded clonotype changes.

CDR1 and CDR2 from the germline V gene are SGHRS and YFSETQ. Between the trimmed V and J ends, which lost 3 bases and 5 bases, there was a span of 17 bases. The CDR3 runs to 15 residues. Together with a sample-barcoded 5' primer, a J-beta primer mix was included in a second PCR lasting roughly 6 to 12 cycles. TCRdb itself ran the 5' RACE reads through MiXCR, one entry per CDR3 protein. The sample contains about 290,000 distinct CDR3 sequences, roughly 26% of which appear only once. As concerns this clonotype: Its antigen is unidentified.

J is TRBJ2-5 and V is TRBV5-1; the D gene could be TRBD1 or TRBD2 (5 bases each). The source of this sequence is a woman aged 65 to 85 in good health. Material for sequencing was blood. CDR3 in amino acids: CASSSGSNMGETQYF. The CDR3 nucleotides read TGCGCCAGCAGCTCAGGGAGCAATATGGGGGAGACCCAGTACTTC.